The present T cell receptor beta chain was sequenced within a study of a mutant IDH1 vaccine in newly diagnosed glioma. Germline assignment: CDR1 SEHNR and CDR2 FQNEAQ (reference sequence). The CDR3 length is 13 residues. Trimming left V 8 bases short and J 6 bases short, with 14 bases between. The time point is: week 23, last vaccination. The study gave 300 ug of mutant IDH1 20-mer peptide per vaccine dose, with topical imiquimod. Assay: immunoSEQ multiplex PCR; the TCRdb copy retains only in-frame clones and omits some. The sample holds around 60,000 clones, roughly 84% seen once. Regarding this clone: Its antigen is unidentified.

The TCR was taken from a man aged 30 to 39 with glioma. This specimen was PBMCs, taken from a glioma patient whose treatment included an IDH1 peptide vaccine. The chain couples TRBV7-9 to TRBJ2-1; D gene unclear. The CDR3 bases are TGTGCCAGCGGATTTTCGAGAAGCAATGAGCAGTTCTTC. Encoded protein: CASGFSRSNEQFF.